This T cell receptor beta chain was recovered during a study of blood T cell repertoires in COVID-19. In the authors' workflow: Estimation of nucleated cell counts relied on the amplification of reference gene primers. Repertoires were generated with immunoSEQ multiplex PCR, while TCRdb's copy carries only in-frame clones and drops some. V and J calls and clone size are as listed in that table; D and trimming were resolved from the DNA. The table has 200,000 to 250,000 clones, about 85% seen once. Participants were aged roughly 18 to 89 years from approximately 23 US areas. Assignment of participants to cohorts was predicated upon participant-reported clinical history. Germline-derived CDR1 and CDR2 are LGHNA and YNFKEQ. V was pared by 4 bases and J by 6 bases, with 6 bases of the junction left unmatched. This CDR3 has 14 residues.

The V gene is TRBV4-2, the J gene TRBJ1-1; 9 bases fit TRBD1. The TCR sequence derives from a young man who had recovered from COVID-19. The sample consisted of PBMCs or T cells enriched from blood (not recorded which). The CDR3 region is CASSLDRGFAEAFF. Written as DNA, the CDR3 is TGTGCCAGCAGCCTGGACAGGGGTTTCGCTGAAGCTTTCTTT.